The clone carrying this T cell receptor (beta chain) was seen more than once but under ten times. Its target is unknown. TCRdb independently ran MiXCR on the 5' RACE reads; one entry per CDR3 protein. The sample consists of under 400,000 distinct CDR3 sequences, around 13% of them appearing once. These data are taken from a study of T cells after yellow fever vaccination. Study overall: In the case of low-cell-number fractions, SMART-Seq v4 Ultra Low Input was used for preparation.

Unmatched junction bases numbered 17, after V lost 5 bases and J lost 4 bases. From germline, CDR1 is SGHTA and CDR2 FQGNSA. This CDR3 is built from 18 residues. General study results and limits: Researchers cautioned that FACS-sorted repertoires could harbor abundant clonotypes contaminating from the bulk population.

The chain employs TRBV7-2 and TRBJ2-3, with TRBD2 matching over 8 bases. Sequenced here: CD4+ T cells sorted from PBMCs, sampled 15 days after the yellow fever booster vaccination. The origin of this receptor is a man aged 18 to 29 who received the YFV17D yellow fever vaccine. CDR3 nucleotide sequence: TGTGCCAGCAGCAGAGAACTGGAGAGAGCGGGGGACTCAGATACGCAGTATTTT. This gives the protein CASSRELERAGDSDTQYF.